This is a list of T cell receptor beta chains from one sample in a study of cytomegalovirus exposure and HLA in healthy donors. Generated by immunoSEQ multiplex PCR, the TCRdb table keeps only in-frame clones and is missing some. The sample totals 190,000 or so clones. Sequencing was done on a sample of PBMCs. Source of these receptors: a boy younger than 18 in good health and CMV-seronegative. CDR3s include the opening cysteine and the closing phenylalanine or tryptophan. A D gene is named only where the DNA matches it firmly.

CDR3 protein: CASSQEGQGYTEAFF
CDR3 DNA: TGCGCCAGCAGCCAAGAGGGACAGGGCTACACTGAAGCTTTCTTT
V gene: TRBV4-3
J gene: TRBJ1-1
D gene: TRBD1

CDR3 protein: CASSPLSPMNTEAFF
CDR3 DNA: TGTGCCAGCAGTCCCCTAAGCCCGATGAACACTGAAGCTTTCTTT
V gene: TRBV28
J gene: TRBJ1-1
D gene: .

CDR3 protein: CATSSPGLKKDEQYF
CDR3 DNA: TGTGCCACCAGCAGCCCGGGACTCAAGAAGGACGAGCAGTACTTC
V gene: TRBV15
J gene: TRBJ2-7
D gene: .

CDR3 protein: CASSATSYGEQFF
CDR3 DNA: TGTGCCAGCAGCGCCACTAGCTACGGTGAGCAGTTCTTC
V gene: TRBV9
J gene: TRBJ2-1
D gene: .

CDR3 protein: CASSTTSGTGPNTGELFF
CDR3 DNA: TGTGCCAGCAGCACCACCTCGGGGACAGGTCCCAACACCGGGGAGCTGTTTTTT
V gene: TRBV7-6
J gene: TRBJ2-2
D gene: TRBD1

CDR3 protein: CSGRWTGGTGELFF
CDR3 DNA: TGCAGCGGCAGGTGGACGGGGGGAACCGGGGAGCTGTTTTTT
V gene: TRBV29-1
J gene: TRBJ2-2
D gene: TRBD2

CDR3 protein: CASSLGTGMLYEQYF
CDR3 DNA: TGTGCCAGCAGCTTAGGGACAGGGATGTTGTACGAGCAGTACTTC
V gene: TRBV7-9
J gene: TRBJ2-7
D gene: TRBD1

CDR3 protein: CAWSRVIYEQYF
CDR3 DNA: TGTGCCTGGAGCAGGGTCATCTACGAGCAGTACTTC
V gene: TRBV30
J gene: TRBJ2-7
D gene: .

CDR3 protein: CASSIGGRSEKLFF
CDR3 DNA: TGTGCCAGTAGTATAGGCGGGAGGAGTGAAAAACTGTTTTTT
V gene: TRBV19
J gene: TRBJ1-4
D gene: .

CDR3 protein: CAGTETGVGAQYF
CDR3 DNA: TGTGCCGGGACTGAGACTGGGGTGGGGGCCCAGTACTTC
V gene: TRBV2
J gene: TRBJ2-5
D gene: .

CDR3 protein: CASSGGLNQPQHF
CDR3 DNA: TGTGCCAGCTCCGGGGGTTTGAATCAGCCCCAGCATTTT
V gene: TRBV18
J gene: TRBJ1-5
D gene: .

CDR3 protein: CASRTGEEKLFF
CDR3 DNA: TGTGCCAGCAGAACAGGGGAAGAAAAACTGTTTTTT
V gene: TRBV6-5
J gene: TRBJ1-4
D gene: TRBD1

CDR3 protein: CASSAGLLTDTQYF
CDR3 DNA: TGTGCCAGCAGCGCGGGACTCCTCACAGATACGCAGTATTTT
V gene: TRBV13
J gene: TRBJ2-3
D gene: .

CDR3 protein: CASSPGGQTGNTIYF
CDR3 DNA: TGTGCCAGCAGCCCGGGCGGGCAGACTGGAAACACCATATATTTT
V gene: TRBV7-3
J gene: TRBJ1-3
D gene: .

CDR3 protein: CAWSAASEEKLFF
CDR3 DNA: TGTGCCTGGAGTGCGGCGTCGGAGGAAAAACTGTTTTTT
V gene: TRBV30
J gene: TRBJ1-4
D gene: .

CDR3 protein: CAIKHRVSGELFF
CDR3 DNA: TGTGCCATCAAACACAGGGTTTCCGGGGAGCTGTTTTTT
V gene: TRBV6-5
J gene: TRBJ2-2
D gene: .

CDR3 protein: CASSGEGRTYNEQFF
CDR3 DNA: TGTGCCAGCAGCGGGGAGGGGAGAACCTACAATGAGCAGTTCTTC
V gene: TRBV5-8
J gene: TRBJ2-1
D gene: TRBD2

CDR3 protein: CASSFYQGKQPQHF
CDR3 DNA: TGTGCCAGCAGTTTTTACCAGGGCAAGCAGCCCCAGCATTTT
V gene: TRBV27
J gene: TRBJ1-5
D gene: .

CDR3 protein: CASGGSISNSPLHF
CDR3 DNA: TGTGCCAGCGGGGGGAGCATCTCGAATTCACCCCTCCACTTT
V gene: TRBV5-6
J gene: TRBJ1-6
D gene: .

CDR3 protein: CSATSEETQYF
CDR3 DNA: TGCAGTGCTACTTCCGAGGAGACCCAGTACTTC
V gene: TRBV20-1
J gene: TRBJ2-5
D gene: .

CDR3 protein: CASSYRRDIVQGELFF
CDR3 DNA: TGTGCCAGCAGTTACCGCCGGGACATCGTGCAGGGGGAGCTGTTTTTT
V gene: TRBV6-5
J gene: TRBJ2-2
D gene: .

CDR3 protein: CSVDPGWDTQYF
CDR3 DNA: TGCAGCGTCGACCCGGGGTGGGATACGCAGTATTTT
V gene: TRBV29-1
J gene: TRBJ2-3
D gene: .

CDR3 protein: CASSPLSLADTQYF
CDR3 DNA: TGTGCCAGCAGCCCCCTTTCCCTAGCGGATACGCAGTATTTT
V gene: TRBV28
J gene: TRBJ2-3
D gene: .

CDR3 protein: CASSASGQGFQRNYEQYF
CDR3 DNA: TGTGCCAGTAGTGCGTCGGGACAGGGGTTTCAGCGCAACTACGAGCAGTACTTC
V gene: TRBV19
J gene: TRBJ2-7
D gene: TRBD1

CDR3 protein: CASSERGGSYNEQFF
CDR3 DNA: TGTGCCAGCAGTGAACGGGGAGGTTCCTACAATGAGCAGTTCTTC
V gene: TRBV2
J gene: TRBJ2-1
D gene: .

CDR3 protein: CASSGQGAYNEQFF
CDR3 DNA: TGTGCCAGCTCAGGACAGGGGGCTTACAATGAGCAGTTCTTC
V gene: TRBV25-1
J gene: TRBJ2-1
D gene: TRBD1

CDR3 protein: CASSLTGRSEAFF
CDR3 DNA: TGTGCCAGCAGTTTGACAGGGAGGTCTGAAGCTTTCTTT
V gene: TRBV27
J gene: TRBJ1-1
D gene: TRBD1

CDR3 protein: CASSQDHGQGGGYTF
CDR3 DNA: TGTGCCAGCAGCCAAGATCACGGACAGGGAGGTGGCTACACCTTC
V gene: TRBV4-2
J gene: TRBJ1-2
D gene: TRBD1

CDR3 protein: CASSQSLAGSTDTQYF
CDR3 DNA: TGCGCCAGCAGCCAGTCACTAGCGGGGTCGACAGATACGCAGTATTTT
V gene: TRBV4-3
J gene: TRBJ2-3
D gene: TRBD2

CDR3 protein: CASSPGLAGGLAHEQYF
CDR3 DNA: TGTGCTAGCAGCCCCGGACTAGCGGGGGGCCTTGCCCACGAGCAGTACTTC
V gene: TRBV7-7
J gene: TRBJ2-7
D gene: TRBD2

CDR3 protein: CASRSTSGAVNEQYF
CDR3 DNA: TGTGCCAGCAGGTCTACATCAGGCGCTGTGAACGAGCAGTACTTC
V gene: TRBV7-9
J gene: TRBJ2-7
D gene: .

CDR3 protein: CASSPARGTANTEAFF
CDR3 DNA: TGTGCCAGCTCACCAGCCCGGGGGACAGCTAACACTGAAGCTTTCTTT
V gene: TRBV18
J gene: TRBJ1-1
D gene: TRBD1

CDR3 protein: CASSGQGGTGANVLTF
CDR3 DNA: TGTGCCAGCAGTGGGCAAGGGGGTACTGGGGCCAACGTCCTGACTTTC
V gene: TRBV6-1
J gene: TRBJ2-6
D gene: .

CDR3 protein: CASSTQVENYGYTF
CDR3 DNA: TGTGCCAGTAGTACCCAGGTAGAAAACTATGGCTACACCTTC
V gene: TRBV19
J gene: TRBJ1-2
D gene: .

CDR3 protein: CASTSTGPHSTYEQYF
CDR3 DNA: TGTGCCAGCACCTCGACAGGGCCACACTCTACCTACGAGCAGTACTTC
V gene: TRBV5-6
J gene: TRBJ2-7
D gene: TRBD1

CDR3 protein: CAYRGATYEQYF
CDR3 DNA: TGTGCCTACAGGGGGGCCACCTACGAGCAGTACTTC
V gene: TRBV19
J gene: TRBJ2-7
D gene: TRBD1

CDR3 protein: CASSIGGGNYGYTF
CDR3 DNA: TGTGCCAGTAGTATCGGGGGAGGAAACTATGGCTACACCTTC
V gene: TRBV19
J gene: TRBJ1-2
D gene: .

CDR3 protein: CASSLSGNYGYTF
CDR3 DNA: TGTGCCAGCAGCTTATCCGGGAACTATGGCTACACCTTC
V gene: TRBV11-2
J gene: TRBJ1-2
D gene: .

CDR3 protein: CASRESTGQETQYF
CDR3 DNA: TGTGCCAGCAGGGAATCGACAGGCCAAGAGACCCAGTACTTC
V gene: TRBV7-8
J gene: TRBJ2-5
D gene: .

CDR3 protein: CASGGQLNTEAFF
CDR3 DNA: TGTGCCAGCGGAGGACAGCTGAACACTGAAGCTTTCTTT
V gene: TRBV7-2
J gene: TRBJ1-1
D gene: .

CDR3 protein: CASTSDKNTEAFF
CDR3 DNA: TGTGCCAGCACCTCGGACAAGAACACTGAAGCTTTCTTT
V gene: TRBV28
J gene: TRBJ1-1
D gene: .